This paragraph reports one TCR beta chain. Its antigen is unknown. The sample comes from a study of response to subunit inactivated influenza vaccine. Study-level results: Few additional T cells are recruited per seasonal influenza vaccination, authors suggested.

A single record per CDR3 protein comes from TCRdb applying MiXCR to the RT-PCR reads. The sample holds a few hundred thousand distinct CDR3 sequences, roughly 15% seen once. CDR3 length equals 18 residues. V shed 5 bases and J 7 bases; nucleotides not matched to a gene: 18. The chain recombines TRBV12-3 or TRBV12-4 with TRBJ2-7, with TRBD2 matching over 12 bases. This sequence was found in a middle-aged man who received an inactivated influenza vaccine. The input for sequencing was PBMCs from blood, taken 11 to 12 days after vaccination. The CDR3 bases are TGTGCCAGCAGTGCCGGGCTAGCGGGAGGGTTTAGGAGCTTAGAGCAGTACTTC. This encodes CASSAGLAGGFRSLEQYF.